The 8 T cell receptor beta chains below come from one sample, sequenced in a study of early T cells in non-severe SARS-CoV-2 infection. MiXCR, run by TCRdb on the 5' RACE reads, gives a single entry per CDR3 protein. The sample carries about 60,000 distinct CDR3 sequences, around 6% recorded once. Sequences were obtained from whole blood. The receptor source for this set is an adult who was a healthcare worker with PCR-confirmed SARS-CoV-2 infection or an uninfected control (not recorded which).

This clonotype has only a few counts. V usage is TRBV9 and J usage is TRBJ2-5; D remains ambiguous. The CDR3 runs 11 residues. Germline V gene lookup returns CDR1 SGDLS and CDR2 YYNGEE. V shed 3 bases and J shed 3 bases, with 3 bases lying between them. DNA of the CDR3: TGTGCCAGCAGCGCCGAAGAGACCCAGTACTTC. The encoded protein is CASSAEETQYF.

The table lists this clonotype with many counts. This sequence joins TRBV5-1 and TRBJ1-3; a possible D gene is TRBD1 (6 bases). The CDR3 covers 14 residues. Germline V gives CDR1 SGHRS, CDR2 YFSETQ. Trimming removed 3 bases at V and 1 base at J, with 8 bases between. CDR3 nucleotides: TGCGCCAGCAGCTCAGGGGTATCTGGAAACACCATATATTTT. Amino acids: CASSSGVSGNTIYF.

The CDR3 sequence is CASSLTGGGPSSYNEQFF. The CDR3 nucleotides read TGTGCCAGCAGCTTGACCGGCGGGGGCCCCAGCTCCTACAATGAGCAGTTCTTC. The chain uses TRBV6-5 and TRBJ2-1, with D perhaps matching TRBD2 (7 bases). Trimming stripped 6 bases from V and 0 bases from J, with 21 bases between. The CDR3 is made up of 18 amino acids. Germline values: CDR1 MNHEY, CDR2 SVGAGI.

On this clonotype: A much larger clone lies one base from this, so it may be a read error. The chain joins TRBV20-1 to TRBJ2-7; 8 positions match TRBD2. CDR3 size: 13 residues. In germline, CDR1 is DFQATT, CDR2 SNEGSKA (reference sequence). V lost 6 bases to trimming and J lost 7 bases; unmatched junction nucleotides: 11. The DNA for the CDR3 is TGCAGTGCCCCCGATCTAGCGGGTGCTGAGCAGTACTTC. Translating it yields CSAPDLAGAEQYF.

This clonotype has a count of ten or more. The DNA for the CDR3 is TGTGCCAGCAGTTACAGCCGAGGGAACACTGAAGCTTTCTTT. Amino acids: CASSYSRGNTEAFF. The rearrangement joins TRBV6-6 to TRBJ1-1; unclear D gene. The CDR3 runs 14 residues. CDR1 is MNHNY, CDR2 SVGAGI, per germline (reference sequence). V shed 2 bases and J shed 1 base, with 8 bases lying between them.

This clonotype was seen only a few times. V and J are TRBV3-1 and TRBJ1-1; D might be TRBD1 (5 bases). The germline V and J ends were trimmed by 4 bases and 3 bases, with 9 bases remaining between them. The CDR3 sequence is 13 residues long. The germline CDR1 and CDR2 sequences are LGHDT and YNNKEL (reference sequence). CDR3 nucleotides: TGTGCCAGCAGCCTGGGGGGAGACACTGAAGCTTTCTTT. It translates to CASSLGGDTEAFF.

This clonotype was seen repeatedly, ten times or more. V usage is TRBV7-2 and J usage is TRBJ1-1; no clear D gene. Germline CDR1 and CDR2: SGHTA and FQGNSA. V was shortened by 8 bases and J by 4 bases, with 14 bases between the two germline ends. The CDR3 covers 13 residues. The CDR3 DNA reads TGTGCCAGCTTCTTGAGGGAAGGCACTGAAGCTTTCTTT. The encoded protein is CASFLREGTEAFF. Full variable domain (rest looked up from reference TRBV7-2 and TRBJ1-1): GAGVSQSPSNKVTEKGKDVELRCDPISGHTALYWYRQSLGQGLEFLIYFQGNSAPDKSGLPSDRFSAERTGGSVSTLTIQRTQQEDSAVYLCASFLREGTEAFFGQGTRLTVV.

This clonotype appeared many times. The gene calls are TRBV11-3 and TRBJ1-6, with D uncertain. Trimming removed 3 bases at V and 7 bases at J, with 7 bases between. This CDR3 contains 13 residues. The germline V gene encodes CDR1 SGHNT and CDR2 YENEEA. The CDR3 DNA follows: TGTGCCAGCAGCTTGGAAGGGAATTCACCCCTCCACTTT. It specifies CASSLEGNSPLHF.